These 18 T cell receptor beta chains came from one sample sequenced in a study of blood T cell repertoires in COVID-19. Data came from immunoSEQ multiplex PCR; TCRdb stores just in-frame clones and leaves some out. The data show approximately 230,000 clones, about 91% seen once. Material for sequencing was peripheral blood. All receptors come from a woman in her 30s with COVID-19, enrolled during active disease.

The chain is built from TRBV2 and TRBJ1-2, with 7 nucleotides matching TRBD1. The V segment lost 3 bases and the J segment 4 bases; nucleotides outside the gene matches: 8. The CDR3 totals 15 residues. Germline assignment: CDR1 SNHLY and CDR2 FYNNEI. The CDR3 DNA is TGTGCCAGCAGTGATCCGGCAGGGGGGATCTATGGCTACACCTTC. Translation gives CASSDPAGGIYGYTF.

The chain is built from TRBV4-1 and TRBJ2-7, with 15 bases fitting TRBD2. In germline, CDR1 is MGHRA, CDR2 YSYEKL. With V trimmed by 8 bases and J by 0 bases, 14 bases remained unmatched. This CDR3 is 19 amino acids long. The CDR3 bases are TGCGCCAGCTCCACCTCCTGGACTAGCGGGGGGGCTGACTCCTACGAGCAGTACTTC. This gives the protein CASSTSWTSGGADSYEQYF.

The gene calls are TRBV4-3 and TRBJ1-4, with TRBD1 as a possible D gene (6 bases). There are 17 residues in the CDR3. Germline CDR1 LGHNA, CDR2 YSLEER. V was shortened by 0 bases and J by 7 bases, with 18 bases between the two germline ends. This CDR3 reads CASSQDNPRQGGEKLFF. The CDR3, as DNA: TGCGCCAGCAGCCAAGATAACCCCAGACAAGGGGGTGAAAAACTGTTTTTT.

This chain connects TRBV11-3 to TRBJ1-4, with TRBD1 as a possible D gene (5 bases). Germline lookup yields CDR1 SGHNT and CDR2 YENEEA. Trimming shortened V by 3 bases and J by 4 bases, and 15 bases separated the two germline ends. The CDR3 spans 16 residues. The CDR3, as DNA: TGTGCCAGCAGCTTGCTTGGTACAGGTTATAATGAAAAACTGTTTTTT. It translates to CASSLLGTGYNEKLFF.

V usage is TRBV10-3 and J usage is TRBJ2-7; a possible D gene is TRBD1 (8 bases). In germline, CDR1 is ENHRY, CDR2 SYGVKD. With 10 bases removed from V and 1 base from J, the gap between germline ends came to 17 bases. This CDR3 region has 14 residues. The CDR3 sequence: CATKLQGGSYEQYF. As DNA, the CDR3 is TGTGCCACCAAATTACAGGGGGGGTCCTACGAGCAGTACTTC.

The CDR3 protein is CASSSLAGGYNEQFF. DNA for the CDR3: TGTGCCAGCAGTTCATTAGCGGGGGGCTACAATGAGCAGTTCTTC. V is TRBV27 and J is TRBJ2-1; the match to TRBD2 covers 10 bases. Germline assignment: CDR1 MNHEY and CDR2 SMNVEV (reference sequence). The CDR3 is made up of 15 amino acids. After removal of 4 bases from V and 3 bases from J, the junction contained 3 bases not matched to a gene.

The genes are TRBV7-2 and TRBJ2-3, with D possibly being TRBD1 (6 bases). Germline V gene data show CDR1 as SGHTA and CDR2 as FQGNSA. The V and J ends lost 6 bases and 4 bases respectively, with 20 bases between them. The CDR3 sequence is 16 residues long. CDR3 in amino acids: CASRRFTGMRSDTQYF. The CDR3 DNA follows: TGTGCCAGCAGAAGGTTTACAGGGATGCGATCAGATACGCAGTATTTT.

J is TRBJ1-1 and V is TRBV5-1; D might be TRBD1 (5 bases). V was clipped by 3 bases and J by 5 bases, with 11 bases between them. The CDR3 has 13 residues. CDR1 and CDR2 (germline): SGHRS, YFSETQ. CDR3 in DNA: TGCGCCAGCAGCTCTCAGGGTGGGACTGAAGCTTTCTTT. This gives the protein CASSSQGGTEAFF.

The rearrangement links TRBV25-1 to TRBJ2-2, with a weak D call TRBD1 (6 bases). The germline V and J ends were trimmed by 3 bases and 4 bases, with 15 bases remaining between them. This CDR3 has 16 amino acids. Germline V lookup: CDR1 MGHDK, CDR2 SYGVNS. CDR3 loop: CASSDRSDRTTGELFF. The CDR3 nucleotides are TGTGCCAGCAGTGATCGGTCCGACAGGACCACCGGGGAGCTGTTTTTT.

This chain uses TRBV15 with TRBJ1-2; tentatively, D is TRBD1 (6 bases). CDR3 length: 15 amino acids. Trimming took 0 bases from V and 8 from J, leaving 16 bases between them. Germline V gene data show CDR1 as LNHNV and CDR2 as YYDKDF (reference sequence). DNA for the CDR3: TGTGCCACCAGCAGAGAGGGGTCCCGGGGGGGCGGCTACACCTTC. This encodes CATSREGSRGGGYTF.

The chain combines TRBV7-2 with TRBJ2-3, with unresolved D. Germline CDR1 reads SGHTA; CDR2 reads FQGNSA. The CDR3 has 18 residues. V shed 5 bases and J shed 4 bases, with 25 bases lying between them. CDR3 sequence: CASSPSRYTIPPSDTQYF. The CDR3 DNA sequence: TGTGCCAGCAGCCCCTCCCGATATACAATACCCCCATCAGATACGCAGTATTTT.

In its sample, this clone was seen once. CDR3 residues: CASTGSGGFTDTQYF. CDR3 sequence (DNA): TGTGCCAGCACCGGAAGTGGGGGGTTTACAGATACGCAGTATTTT. The rearrangement uses TRBV6-5 and TRBJ2-3; D is possibly TRBD2 (6 bases). V lost 7 bases and J lost 3, with 17 bases in between. CDR3 size: 15 residues. Germline V gene data show CDR1 as MNHEY and CDR2 as SVGAGI.

This sequence joins TRBV4-2 and TRBJ1-3; D remains unclear. The V gene's germline CDR1 is LGHNA and CDR2 YNFKEQ. With 2 bases removed from V and 4 bases from J, the gap between germline ends came to 12 bases. This CDR3 comprises 15 residues. CDR3 region: CASSQFPEAGNTIYF. DNA for the CDR3: TGTGCCAGCAGCCAATTTCCAGAGGCCGGAAACACCATATATTTT.

The genes are TRBV27 and TRBJ2-6; the match to TRBD1 covers 8 bases. The germline V gene has CDR1 MNHEY and CDR2 SMNVEV (reference sequence). Losses at the gene ends were 5 bases for V and 0 bases for J; bases not matched to a gene: 6. CDR3 length equals 17 residues. CDR3 sequence reads: CASSRGTGTSGANVLTF. The CDR3, as DNA: TGTGCCAGCAGTAGGGGGACAGGTACCTCTGGGGCCAACGTCCTGACTTTC.

The chain recombines TRBV5-5 with TRBJ1-6, with 8 nucleotides matching TRBD1. With 2 bases clipped from V and 5 bases from J, the junction kept 6 bases outside the gene matches. Germline V lookup: CDR1 SGHKS, CDR2 YYEKEE (reference sequence). The CDR3 consists of 16 residues. CDR3 in amino acids: CASSFRTGRDNSPLHF. The CDR3 DNA reads as TGTGCCAGCAGCTTTCGGACAGGGCGGGATAATTCACCCCTCCACTTT. Drawing the rest from reference TRBV5-5 and TRBJ1-6, the complete variable domain is DAGVTQSPTHLIKTRGQQVTLRCSPISGHKSVSWYQQVLGQGPQFIFQYYEKEERGRGNFPDRFSARQFPNYSSELNVNALLLGDSALYLCASSFRTGRDNSPLHFGNGTRLTVT.

The J gene is TRBJ1-6, the V gene TRBV10-3, with TRBD1 identical over 8 bases. CDR1 is ENHRY and CDR2 is SYGVKD in the germline V gene. Trimming cost V 5 bases and J 4 bases; bases outside gene matches: 4. This CDR3 has 15 residues. This CDR3 is CAISTGTGYNSPLHF. Here the CDR3 DNA reads TGTGCCATCAGTACGGGGACAGGTTATAATTCACCCCTCCACTTT.

The chain employs TRBV19 and TRBJ2-7; D might be TRBD1 (6 bases). V was cut by 7 bases and J by 5 bases, with 21 bases left in between. This CDR3 is 15 amino acids long. Germline V gene sequence: CDR1 LNHDA, CDR2 SQIVND (reference sequence). Written as DNA, the CDR3 is TGTGCCAGTACCGAGGGACACCTCTTGGTCCACGAGCAGTACTTC. Translation gives CASTEGHLLVHEQYF.

This chain joins TRBV30 and TRBJ2-1; 7 bases are a match to TRBD2. The CDR3 totals 15 residues. Germline V gene sequence: CDR1 GTSNPN, CDR2 SVGIG (reference sequence). The V gene end was trimmed by 4 bases and the J gene end by 5 bases; junction bases not matched to a gene: 11. The CDR3, as DNA: TGTGCCTGGACCACCGGGACTACCCGACACAATGAGCAGTTCTTC. Protein: CAWTTGTTRHNEQFF.